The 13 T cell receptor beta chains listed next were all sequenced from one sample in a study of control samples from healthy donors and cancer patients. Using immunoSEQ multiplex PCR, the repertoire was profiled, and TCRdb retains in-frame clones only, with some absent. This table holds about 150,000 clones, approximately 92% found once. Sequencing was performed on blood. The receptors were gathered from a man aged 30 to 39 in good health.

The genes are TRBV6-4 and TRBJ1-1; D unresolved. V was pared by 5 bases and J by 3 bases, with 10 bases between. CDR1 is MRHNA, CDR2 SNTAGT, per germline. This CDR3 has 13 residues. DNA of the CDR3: TGTGCCAGCAGTCTGATGAAGGACACTGAAGCTTTCTTT. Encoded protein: CASSLMKDTEAFF.

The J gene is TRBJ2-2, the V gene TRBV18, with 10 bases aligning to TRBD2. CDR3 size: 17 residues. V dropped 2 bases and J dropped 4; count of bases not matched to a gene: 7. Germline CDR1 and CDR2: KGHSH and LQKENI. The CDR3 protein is CASSPTSGDRGTGELFF. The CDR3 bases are TGTGCCAGCTCACCAACTAGCGGGGACCGGGGCACCGGGGAGCTGTTTTTT. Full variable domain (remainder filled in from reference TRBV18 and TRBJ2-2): NAGVMQNPRHLVRRRGQEARLRCSPMKGHSHVYWYRQLPEEGLKFMVYLQKENIIDESGMPKERFSAEFPKEGPSILRIQQVVRGDSAAYFCASSPTSGDRGTGELFFGEGSRLTVL.

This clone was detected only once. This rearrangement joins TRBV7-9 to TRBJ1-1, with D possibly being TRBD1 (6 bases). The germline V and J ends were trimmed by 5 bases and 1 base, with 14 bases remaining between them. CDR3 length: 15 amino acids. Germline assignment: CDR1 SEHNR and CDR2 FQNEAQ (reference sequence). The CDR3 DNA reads TGTGCCAGCAGCCTGGGGGCAGGGGAGAACACTGAAGCTTTCTTT. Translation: CASSLGAGENTEAFF.

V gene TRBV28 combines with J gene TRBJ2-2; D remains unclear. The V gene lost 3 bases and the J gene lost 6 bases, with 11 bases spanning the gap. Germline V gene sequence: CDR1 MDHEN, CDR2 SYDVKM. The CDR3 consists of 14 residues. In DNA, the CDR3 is TGTGCCAGCAGTTTCCGTCGGTTGGCCGGGGAGCTGTTTTTT. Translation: CASSFRRLAGELFF.

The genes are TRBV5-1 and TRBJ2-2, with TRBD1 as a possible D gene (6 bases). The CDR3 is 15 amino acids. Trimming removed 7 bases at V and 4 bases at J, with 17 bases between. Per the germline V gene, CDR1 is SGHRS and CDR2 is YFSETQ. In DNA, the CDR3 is TGCGCCAGCTGCAATGGTGGGGGCATCACCGGGGAGCTGTTTTTT. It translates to CASCNGGGITGELFF.

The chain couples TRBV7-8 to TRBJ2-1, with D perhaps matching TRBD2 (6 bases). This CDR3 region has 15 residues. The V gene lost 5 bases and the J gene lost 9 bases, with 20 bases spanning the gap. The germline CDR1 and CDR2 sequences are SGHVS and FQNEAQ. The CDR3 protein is CASSAHPRENGEQFF. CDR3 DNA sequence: TGTGCCAGCAGCGCCCACCCGCGGGAAAACGGTGAGCAGTTCTTC.

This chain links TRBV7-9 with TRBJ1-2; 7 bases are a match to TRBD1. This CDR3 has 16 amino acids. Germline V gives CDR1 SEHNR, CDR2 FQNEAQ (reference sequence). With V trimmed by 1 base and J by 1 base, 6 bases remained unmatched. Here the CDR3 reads CASSLEVAGGNYGYTF. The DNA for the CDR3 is TGTGCCAGCAGCTTAGAGGTCGCAGGGGGTAACTATGGCTACACCTTC.

CDR3 DNA sequence: TGCGCCAGCAGGAGACAGGGAAAGACCTACGAGCAGTACTTC. Its protein product is CASRRQGKTYEQYF. The rearrangement links TRBV5-1 to TRBJ2-7, with 7 bases aligning to TRBD1. Germline V CDR1 and CDR2: SGHRS, YFSETQ. The CDR3 extends over 14 amino acids. The junction had 7 bases not matched to a gene; V was cut back by 5 bases and J by 2 bases.

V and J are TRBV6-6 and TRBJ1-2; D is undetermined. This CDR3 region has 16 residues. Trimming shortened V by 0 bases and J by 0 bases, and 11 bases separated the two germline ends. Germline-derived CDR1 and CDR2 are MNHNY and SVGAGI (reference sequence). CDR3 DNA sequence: TGTGCCAGCAGTTACTCGGAGGATCCCGCTAACTATGGCTACACCTTC. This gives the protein CASSYSEDPANYGYTF.

The CDR3 loop reads CASSQTINYGYTF. CDR3 DNA: TGTGCCAGTAGTCAGACAATTAACTATGGCTACACCTTC. The chain combines TRBV19 with TRBJ1-2, with D unresolved. Between the trimmed V and J ends, which lost 5 bases and 1 base, there was a span of 8 bases. The CDR3 covers 13 residues. Germline CDR1 LNHDA, CDR2 SQIVND (reference sequence). The full variable domain, with the rest looked up from reference TRBV19 and TRBJ1-2, is DGGITQSPKYLFRKEGQNVTLSCEQNLNHDAMYWYRQDPGQGLRLIYYSQIVNDFQKGDIAEGYSVSREKKESFPLTVTSAQKNPTAFYLCASSQTINYGYTFGSGTRLTVV.

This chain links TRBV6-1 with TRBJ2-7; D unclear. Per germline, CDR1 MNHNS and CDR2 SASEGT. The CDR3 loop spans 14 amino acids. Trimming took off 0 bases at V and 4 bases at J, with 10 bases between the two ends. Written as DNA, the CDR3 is TGTGCCAGCAGTGAAGCGATTCGGCAGTACGAGCAGTACTTC. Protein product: CASSEAIRQYEQYF.

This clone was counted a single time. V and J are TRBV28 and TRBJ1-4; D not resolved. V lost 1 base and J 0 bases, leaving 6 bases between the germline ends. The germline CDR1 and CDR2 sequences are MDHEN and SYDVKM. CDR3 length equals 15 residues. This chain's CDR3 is CASSLLQTTNEKLFF. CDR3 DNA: TGTGCCAGCAGTTTATTACAGACAACTAATGAAAAACTGTTTTTT. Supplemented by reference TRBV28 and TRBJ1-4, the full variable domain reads DVKVTQSSRYLVKRTGEKVFLECVQDMDHENMFWYRQDPGLGLRLIYFSYDVKMKEKGDIPEGYSVSREKKERFSLILESASTNQTSMYLCASSLLQTTNEKLFFGSGTQLSVL.

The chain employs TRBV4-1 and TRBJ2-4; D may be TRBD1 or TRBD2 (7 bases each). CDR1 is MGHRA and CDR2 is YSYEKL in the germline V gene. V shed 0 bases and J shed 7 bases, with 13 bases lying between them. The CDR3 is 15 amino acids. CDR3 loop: CASSQEGGGVNIQYF. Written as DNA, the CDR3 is TGCGCCAGCAGCCAAGAGGGAGGGGGCGTGAACATTCAGTACTTC.